What follows describes a single T cell receptor (beta chain). The data originate from a study of blood T cell repertoires in COVID-19. Study as a whole: COVID-19 samples, acute and convalescent, were from the United States, Italy and Spain.

Authors' analysis steps: Estimation of nucleated cell counts relied on the amplification of reference gene primers. Profiling relied on immunoSEQ multiplex PCR, and the TCRdb table lists in-frame clones only, not all of them. The V and J calls and clone size are taken from that table; D and trimming were inferred from the DNA. The sample has more than 350,000 clones, 70% to 90% seen once. The origin of this receptor is a woman aged 18-29 years who had been exposed to COVID-19. The sequencing sample was made of PBMCs or T cells enriched from blood (not recorded which).

This CDR3 reads CASSPPQTVNYGYTF. DNA for the CDR3: TGTGCCAGCAGCCCACCCCAGACAGTTAACTATGGCTACACCTTC. The J gene is TRBJ1-2, the V gene TRBV2; weak D call: TRBD1 (5 bases). Looked up from germline, CDR1 is SNHLY and CDR2 is FYNNEI. The CDR3 has 15 residues. Trimming left V 6 bases short and J 1 base short, with 15 bases between.